This entry lists 13 T cell receptor beta chains sequenced from one sample in a study of cytomegalovirus exposure and HLA in healthy donors. In the PCR, 60 Vbeta and 13 Jbeta primers were used. Sequencing used immunoSEQ multiplex PCR; TCRdb keeps in-frame clones, though not all of them. The profile shows 200,000 to 250,000 clones, 80% to 90% of them singletons. Sequenced input: PBMCs. The receptors shown here come from a woman aged 18-35 years in good health and CMV-seronegative.

To note about this clone: At one of its ends the junction is not consistent with the germline gene, which may arise from a read error. The J gene is TRBJ2-2, the V gene TRBV5-4; the match to TRBD1 covers 8 bases. The CDR3 totals 16 residues. Germline loops: CDR1 SGHNT, CDR2 YYREEE (reference sequence). In DNA form, the CDR3 reads TGTGCCAGCAGCCCCCGACAGGGGTCAGGGACCGGGGAGCTATTTTTT. This encodes CASSPRQGSGTGELFF.

The gene calls are TRBV19 and TRBJ1-5; a weak D match, TRBD1 (6 bases). The CDR3 contains 14 residues. The V end lost 3 bases, the J end lost 7 bases, and 13 bases lay between the germline ends. Looked up from germline, CDR1 is LNHDA and CDR2 is SQIVND (reference sequence). CDR3 region: CASSIRRGGQPQHF. CDR3 nucleotide sequence: TGTGCCAGTAGTATTCGGAGAGGGGGACAGCCCCAGCATTTT.

The chain combines TRBV4-3 with TRBJ2-3; 12 bases are a match to TRBD2. Germline V gene sequence: CDR1 LGHNA, CDR2 YSLEER. This CDR3 is built from 18 residues. The J segment lost 4 bases and the V segment lost 1 base, leaving 9 bases of the junction unmatched. The CDR3 reads CASSQASTSGGYADTQYF. In DNA, the CDR3 is TGCGCCAGCAGCCAAGCTAGCACTAGCGGGGGGTACGCAGATACGCAGTATTTT.

The rearrangement links TRBV5-1 to TRBJ2-1, with 10 bases aligning to TRBD2. V was pared by 4 bases and J by 5 bases, with 9 bases of the junction left unmatched. Germline V gene lookup returns CDR1 SGHRS and CDR2 YFSETQ. The CDR3 runs to 16 residues. The CDR3 DNA sequence: TGCGCCAGCAGCCGGTTGGGAGGACTAGCGGACAATGAGCAGTTCTTC. As protein: CASSRLGGLADNEQFF.

V gene TRBV27 combines with J gene TRBJ2-7; 9 nucleotides match TRBD1. Trimming at V came to 2 bases and at J to 5 bases, leaving 7 bases not matched to a gene. This CDR3 has 15 residues. CDR1 is MNHEY and CDR2 is SMNVEV in the germline V gene (reference sequence). CDR3 nucleotides: TGTGCCAGCAGTTTAGAGGGACAGGGAATCGACGAGCAGTACTTC. Its protein is CASSLEGQGIDEQYF.

This clone was detected only once. The chain employs TRBV2 and TRBJ2-7; 9 bases align to TRBD2. The J segment lost 3 bases and the V segment lost 6 bases, leaving 12 bases of the junction unmatched. Germline V gene lookup returns CDR1 SNHLY and CDR2 FYNNEI. The CDR3 is made up of 16 amino acids. DNA for the CDR3: TGTGCCAGCAGCCCCTGGTGGGAGACTAGCGGCTACGAGCAGTACTTC. Protein: CASSPWWETSGYEQYF.

This chain uses TRBV4-3 with TRBJ2-2; D is possibly TRBD1 (5 bases). Trimming shortened V by 3 bases and J by 1 base, and 6 bases separated the two germline ends. This CDR3 has 14 residues. Germline CDR1 is LGHNA and CDR2 is YSLEER. DNA for the CDR3: TGCGCCAGCAGCCATGGACAGAACACCGGGGAGCTGTTTTTT. Its translation: CASSHGQNTGELFF.

The rearrangement joins TRBV30 to TRBJ2-7; maybe TRBD2 (6 bases). Germline assignment: CDR1 GTSNPN and CDR2 SVGIG (reference sequence). The CDR3 totals 13 residues. V gave up 2 bases and J gave up 6 bases, with 14 bases separating them. The CDR3 DNA follows: TGTGCCTGGAGTTTTGCCGGGGGTCTCGAGCAGTACTTC. Its translation is CAWSFAGGLEQYF.

The chain joins TRBV5-1 to TRBJ2-1; the match to TRBD1 covers 8 bases. The CDR3 has 13 residues. Germline CDR1 is SGHRS and CDR2 is YFSETQ. V shed 6 bases, J shed 7 bases, and the junction held 6 bases outside the gene matches. The CDR3 DNA reads as TGCGCCAGCAATCAGGGGGCGATGAATGAGCAGTTCTTC. Translating it yields CASNQGAMNEQFF.

The J gene is TRBJ2-5, the V gene TRBV5-1, with D possibly TRBD2 on 5 matching bases. Deletions cut 4 bases from V and 2 bases from J, with 15 bases between. Germline CDR1 and CDR2: SGHRS and YFSETQ. The CDR3 extends over 15 amino acids. The CDR3 DNA sequence: TGCGCCAGCAGCCTACTAGGTAGACAACAAGAGACCCAGTACTTC. It translates to CASSLLGRQQETQYF.

The chain has TRBV6-5 and TRBJ1-2; 7 bases match TRBD1. V trimming: 10 bases; J trimming: 4 bases; junction bases outside the gene matches: 9. CDR1 and CDR2 (germline): MNHEY, SVGAGI. The CDR3 is 13 amino acids. The CDR3 region is CATNHRGLYGYTF. CDR3 in DNA: TGTGCCACGAATCACAGGGGCCTCTATGGCTACACCTTC.

This chain joins TRBV27 and TRBJ1-2; 11 bases agree with TRBD1. The V gene end was trimmed by 6 bases and the J gene end by 2 bases; junction bases not matched to a gene: 8. The CDR3 contains 16 residues. The germline V gene encodes CDR1 MNHEY and CDR2 SMNVEV (reference sequence). Here the CDR3 reads CASSPGTGGINYGYTF. CDR3 coding DNA: TGTGCCAGCAGCCCTGGGACAGGGGGGATAAACTATGGCTACACCTTC.

The chain uses TRBV7-2 and TRBJ1-2; weak D call: TRBD1 (6 bases). CDR3 length: 14 residues. CDR1 SGHTA and CDR2 FQGNSA come from the germline V gene. Trimming took 2 bases from V and 4 from J, leaving 11 bases between them. The CDR3 region is CASSLSDSTYGYTF. CDR3 bases: TGTGCCAGCAGCTTATCGGACAGCACCTATGGCTACACCTTC.